The rows below give T cell receptor beta chains drawn from one sample of a study of blood T cell repertoires in COVID-19. Using immunoSEQ multiplex PCR, the repertoire was profiled, and TCRdb retains in-frame clones only, with some absent. The sample lists some 260,000 clones, approximately 86% occurring once. Specimen: peripheral blood. The receptors come from a woman in her late teens or twenties with acute or convalescent COVID-19. Both conserved end residues are part of each CDR3. D genes are given only for firm matches. Clone size is not always given. Where it is, it says once, few, many or a class for expanded clones.

TRBJ1-3 NA NA TRBV25-1 TGTGCCAGCACCATCGGGAACACCATATATTTT CASTIGNTIYF
TRBJ1-1 NA TRBD1 TRBV2 TGTGCCAGCAGTGAATTTGGACAGGGGAGCACTGAAGCTTTCTTT CASSEFGQGSTEAFF
TRBJ2-5 NA TRBD1 TRBV11-2 TGTGCCAGCAGCTTAGATTACAGGGGGCTCAGATCCCAGTACTTC CASSLDYRGLRSQYF
TRBJ1-2 NA NA TRBV7-2 TGTGCCAGCAGCTTAAGGGGGGGCTATGGCTACACCTTC CASSLRGGYGYTF
TRBJ1-1 once NA TRBV6-1 TGTGCCAGCACCCAAGGACAGAAGAACACTGAAGCTTTCTTT CASTQGQKNTEAFF
TRBJ2-1 NA TRBD2 TRBV19 TGTGCCAGTCCATTACAGGGGGCTTCTAGCGGGAGGTTCTCCTACAATGAGCAGTTCTTC CASPLQGASSGRFSYNEQFF
TRBJ1-1 NA NA TRBV28 TGTGCCAGCAGGTCACGGGGGACCCCCCACACTGAAGCTTTCTTT CASRSRGTPHTEAFF
TRBJ1-1 NA NA TRBV11-3 TGTGCCAGCAGCTTAGACAGGGCCGAGCGCATCACTGAAGCTTTCTTT CASSLDRAERITEAFF
TRBJ2-5 NA TRBD2 TRBV7-2 TGTGCCGGCAGCCGCACCCTAGCGGAAGAGACCCAGTACTTC CAGSRTLAEETQYF
TRBJ2-2 NA NA TRBV7-9 TGTGCCAGCAGCTCAACCAGTACTCGGGACTTGTCCACCGGGGAGCTGTTTTTT CASSSTSTRDLSTGELFF
TRBJ1-1 NA TRBD1 TRBV3-1/TRBV3-2 TGTGCCAGCAGCCGCGGACAGGGGAACACTGAAGCTTTCTTT CASSRGQGNTEAFF
TRBJ2-7 NA NA TRBV4-3 TGCGCCAGCAGCCAAAGATACGTACGTTGGCTCGAGCAGTACTTC CASSQRYVRWLEQYF